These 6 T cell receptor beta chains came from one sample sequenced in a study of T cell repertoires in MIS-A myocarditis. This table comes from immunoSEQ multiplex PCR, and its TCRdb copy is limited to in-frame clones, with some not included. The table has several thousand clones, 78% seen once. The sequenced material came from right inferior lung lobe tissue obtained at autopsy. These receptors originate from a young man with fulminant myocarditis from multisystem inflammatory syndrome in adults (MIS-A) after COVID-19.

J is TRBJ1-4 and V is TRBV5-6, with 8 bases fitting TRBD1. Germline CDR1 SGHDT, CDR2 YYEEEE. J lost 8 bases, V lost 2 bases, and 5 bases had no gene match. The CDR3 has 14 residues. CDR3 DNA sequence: TGTGCCAGCAGCTTCGGACAGGGTTCCGAAAAACTGTTTTTT. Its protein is CASSFGQGSEKLFF.

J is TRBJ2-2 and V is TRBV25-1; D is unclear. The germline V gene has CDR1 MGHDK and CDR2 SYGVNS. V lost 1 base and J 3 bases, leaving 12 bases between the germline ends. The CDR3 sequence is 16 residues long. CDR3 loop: CASSELRDGHTGELFF. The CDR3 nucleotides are TGTGCCAGCAGTGAATTACGCGACGGACACACCGGGGAGCTGTTTTTT.

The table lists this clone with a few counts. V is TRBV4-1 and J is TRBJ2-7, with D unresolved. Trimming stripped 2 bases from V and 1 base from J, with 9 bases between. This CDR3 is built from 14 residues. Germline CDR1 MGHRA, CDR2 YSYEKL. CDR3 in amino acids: CASSQSGTSYEQYF. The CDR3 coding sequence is TGCGCCAGCAGCCAATCAGGAACATCCTACGAGCAGTACTTC.

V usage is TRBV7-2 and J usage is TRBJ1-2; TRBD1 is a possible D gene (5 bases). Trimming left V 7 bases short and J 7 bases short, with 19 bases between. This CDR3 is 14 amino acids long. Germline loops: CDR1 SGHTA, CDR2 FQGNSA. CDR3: CASTPPGGIGGYTF. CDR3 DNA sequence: TGTGCCAGCACCCCCCCCGGGGGGATCGGTGGCTACACCTTC.

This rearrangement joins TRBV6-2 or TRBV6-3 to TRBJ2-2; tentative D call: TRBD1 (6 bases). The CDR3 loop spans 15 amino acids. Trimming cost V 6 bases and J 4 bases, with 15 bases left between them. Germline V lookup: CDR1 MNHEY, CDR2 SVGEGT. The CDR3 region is CASSWDTPSTGELFF. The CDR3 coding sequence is TGTGCCAGCAGCTGGGACACCCCGAGCACCGGGGAGCTGTTTTTT.

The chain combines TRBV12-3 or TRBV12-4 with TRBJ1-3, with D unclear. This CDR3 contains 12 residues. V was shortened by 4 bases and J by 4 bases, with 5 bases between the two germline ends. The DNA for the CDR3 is TGTGCCAGCAGTTCCCAAGGAAACACCATATATTTT. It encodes CASSSQGNTIYF.